The clone carrying this TCR beta chain appeared once. V shed 2 bases and J 8 bases; nucleotides not matched to a gene: 7. Germline loops: CDR1 SNHLY, CDR2 FYNNEI. The CDR3 loop spans 14 amino acids. The source of the sample is a study of blood T cell repertoires in COVID-19. Study details: The United States, Italy and Spain provided the acute and convalescent COVID-19 samples. T cells, B-cell-depleted T cells, or PBMCs provided the cDNA or gDNA that served as material.

In the original workflow: Reference gene primer amplification gave nucleated cell count estimates. The method was immunoSEQ multiplex PCR; TCRdb's version includes in-frame clones alone and lacks a portion of them. V and J calls and clone size are given by that table; D and trimming were obtained from the DNA. The profile shows around 300,000 clones, approximately 85% of them singletons. The sequenced sample consisted of peripheral blood. The rearrangement links TRBV2 to TRBJ1-2; 8 nucleotides match TRBD1. The TCR sequence derives from a woman in her 70s with acute or convalescent COVID-19. CDR3 in amino acids: CASSENPGGWGYTF. The CDR3 DNA follows: TGTGCCAGCAGTGAAAACCCAGGGGGCTGGGGCTACACCTTC.